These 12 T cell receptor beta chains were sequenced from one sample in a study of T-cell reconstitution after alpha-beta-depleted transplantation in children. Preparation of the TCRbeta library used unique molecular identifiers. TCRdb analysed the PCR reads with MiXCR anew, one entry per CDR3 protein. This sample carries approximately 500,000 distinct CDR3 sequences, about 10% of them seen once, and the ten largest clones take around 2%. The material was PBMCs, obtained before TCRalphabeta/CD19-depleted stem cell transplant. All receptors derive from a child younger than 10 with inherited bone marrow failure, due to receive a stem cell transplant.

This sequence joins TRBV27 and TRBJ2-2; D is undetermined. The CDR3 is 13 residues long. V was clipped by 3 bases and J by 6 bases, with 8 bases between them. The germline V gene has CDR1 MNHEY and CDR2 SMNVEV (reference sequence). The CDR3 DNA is TGTGCCAGCAGTTTGGCGACGTCCGGGGAGCTGTTTTTT. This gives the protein CASSLATSGELFF.

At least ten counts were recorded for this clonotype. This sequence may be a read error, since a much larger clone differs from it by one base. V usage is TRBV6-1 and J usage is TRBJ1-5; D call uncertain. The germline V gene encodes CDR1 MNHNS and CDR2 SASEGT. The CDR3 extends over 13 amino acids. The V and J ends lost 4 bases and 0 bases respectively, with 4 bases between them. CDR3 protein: CASSVNSNQPQHF. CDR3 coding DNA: TGTGCCAGCAGTGTAAATAGCAATCAGCCCCAGCATTTT.

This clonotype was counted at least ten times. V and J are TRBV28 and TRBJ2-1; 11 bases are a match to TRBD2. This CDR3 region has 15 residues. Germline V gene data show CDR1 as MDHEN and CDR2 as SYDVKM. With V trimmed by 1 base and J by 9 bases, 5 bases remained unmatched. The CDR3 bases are TGTGCCAGCAGTTTATCGCCTAGCGGGAGGCTTGAGCAGTTCTTC. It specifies CASSLSPSGRLEQFF.

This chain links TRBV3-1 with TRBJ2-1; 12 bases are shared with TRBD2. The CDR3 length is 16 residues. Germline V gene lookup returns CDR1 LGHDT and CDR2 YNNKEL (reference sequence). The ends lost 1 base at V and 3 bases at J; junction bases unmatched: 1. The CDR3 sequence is CASSQGLAGVYNEQFF. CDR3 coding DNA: TGTGCCAGCAGCCAAGGACTAGCGGGAGTCTACAATGAGCAGTTCTTC.

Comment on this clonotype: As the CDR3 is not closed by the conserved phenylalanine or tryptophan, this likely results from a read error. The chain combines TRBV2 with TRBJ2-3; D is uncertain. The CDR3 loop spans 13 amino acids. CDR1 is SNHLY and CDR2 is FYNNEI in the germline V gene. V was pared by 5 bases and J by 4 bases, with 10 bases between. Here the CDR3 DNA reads TGTGCCAGCAGTCTCGATGGCGCAGATACGCAGTATTCT. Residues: CASSLDGADTQYS.

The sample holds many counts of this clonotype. CDR3 amino acids: CASRGIVAFF. The CDR3 DNA reads TGTGCCAGCCGAGGAATCGTAGCTTTCTTT. The chain couples TRBV19 to TRBJ1-1; D gene ambiguous. Trimming stripped 9 bases from V and 10 bases from J, with 12 bases between. The CDR3 is 10 residues long. The germline V gene has CDR1 LNHDA and CDR2 SQIVND (reference sequence).

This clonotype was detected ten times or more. As DNA, the CDR3 is TGTGCCAGCAGTTTATGGGAGGCAGCTAACTATGGCTACACCTTC. Its translation: CASSLWEAANYGYTF. The chain employs TRBV12-3 or TRBV12-4 and TRBJ1-2, with no clear D. Trimming removed 2 bases from V and 0 bases from J, with 10 bases in between. This CDR3 region has 15 residues.

The CDR3 here is CASSQLGQAGYNEQFF. The CDR3 DNA follows: TGTGCCAGCAGCCAATTAGGCCAGGCTGGATACAATGAGCAGTTCTTC. The chain has TRBV14 and TRBJ2-1, with D hard to call. Trimming cost V 2 bases and J 4 bases, with 15 bases left between them. Germline V gene lookup returns CDR1 SGHDN and CDR2 FVKESK. This CDR3 has 16 amino acids.

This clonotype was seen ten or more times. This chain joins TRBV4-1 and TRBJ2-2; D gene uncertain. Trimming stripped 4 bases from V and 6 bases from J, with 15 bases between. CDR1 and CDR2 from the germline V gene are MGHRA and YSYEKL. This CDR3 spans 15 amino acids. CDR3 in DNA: TGCGCCAGCAGCCCCATACTCCGGGCTCCCGGGGAGCTGTTTTTT. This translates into CASSPILRAPGELFF.

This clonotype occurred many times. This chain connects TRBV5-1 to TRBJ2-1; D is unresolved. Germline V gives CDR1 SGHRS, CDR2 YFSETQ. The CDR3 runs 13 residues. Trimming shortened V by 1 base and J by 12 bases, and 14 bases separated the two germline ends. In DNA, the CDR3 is TGCGCCAGCAGCTTGAACCGTTTCGAACGGCAGTTCTTC. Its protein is CASSLNRFERQFF.

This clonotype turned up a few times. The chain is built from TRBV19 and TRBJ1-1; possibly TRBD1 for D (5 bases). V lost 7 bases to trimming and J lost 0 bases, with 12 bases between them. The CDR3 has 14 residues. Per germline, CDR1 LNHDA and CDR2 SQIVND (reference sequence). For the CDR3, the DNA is TGTGCCAGTACCGACAGCACCATGAACACTGAAGCTTTCTTT. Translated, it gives CASTDSTMNTEAFF.

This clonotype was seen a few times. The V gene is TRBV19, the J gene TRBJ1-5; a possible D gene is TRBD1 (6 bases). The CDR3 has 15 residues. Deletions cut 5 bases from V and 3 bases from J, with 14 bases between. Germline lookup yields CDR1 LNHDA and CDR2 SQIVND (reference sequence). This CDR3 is CASSANDRTNQPQHF. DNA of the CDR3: TGTGCCAGTAGTGCGAATGACAGGACCAATCAGCCCCAGCATTTT.